Listed below are T cell receptor beta chains from one sample, sequenced in a study of blood T cells in healthy people across ages. TCRdb redid the calling of the 5' RACE reads with MiXCR, one entry per CDR3 protein. The table shows 550,000 to 700,000 distinct CDR3 sequences, with 27% occurring only once. The sample consisted of blood. These receptors came from a woman in her seventies in good health. Both conserved end residues are part of each CDR3. The D gene is left open where the match is weak. Clone sizes are given selectively: once, few, many, or a class where the clone is expanded.

J gene: TRBJ1-4
clone size: -
V gene: TRBV6-5
D gene: -
CDR3 protein: CASSYSGAPDDEKLFF
CDR3 DNA: TGTGCCAGCAGTTACTCTGGGGCACCCGACGATGAAAAACTGTTTTTT

J gene: TRBJ2-1
clone size: -
V gene: TRBV20-1
D gene: -
CDR3 protein: CSARDPGGVGEQFF
CDR3 DNA: TGCAGTGCTAGAGATCCCGGAGGGGTAGGTGAGCAGTTCTTC

J gene: TRBJ2-1
clone size: few
V gene: TRBV20-1
D gene: -
CDR3 protein: CSARDRTQLGEQFF
CDR3 DNA: TGCAGTGCTAGAGATCGGACCCAGCTGGGTGAGCAGTTCTTC

J gene: TRBJ1-1
clone size: -
V gene: TRBV11-2
D gene: -
CDR3 protein: CAGSLTQGTEAFF
CDR3 DNA: TGTGCCGGCAGCTTAACCCAGGGCACTGAAGCTTTCTTT

J gene: TRBJ2-5
clone size: few
V gene: TRBV25-1
D gene: -
CDR3 protein: CASSERRQETQYF
CDR3 DNA: TGTGCCAGCAGTGAACGTAGACAAGAGACCCAGTACTTC

J gene: TRBJ2-1
clone size: few
V gene: TRBV5-1
D gene: -
CDR3 protein: CASSQNGGRIGNEQFF
CDR3 DNA: TGCGCCAGCAGCCAAAACGGGGGCCGGATAGGCAATGAGCAGTTCTTC

J gene: TRBJ2-3
clone size: -
V gene: TRBV7-2
D gene: TRBD2
CDR3 protein: CASSPQGLAGARGAQYF
CDR3 DNA: TGTGCCAGCAGCCCACAGGGACTAGCGGGGGCCCGTGGCGCGCAGTATTTT

J gene: TRBJ1-1
clone size: few
V gene: TRBV10-3
D gene: -
CDR3 protein: CAISESKWTEAFF
CDR3 DNA: TGTGCCATCAGTGAGTCAAAATGGACTGAAGCTTTCTTT

J gene: TRBJ1-2
clone size: few
V gene: TRBV9
D gene: -
CDR3 protein: CASSETVLAHFGCTF
CDR3 DNA: TGTGCCAGCAGCGAGACAGTCCTGGCGCACTTTGGCTGCACCTTC

J gene: TRBJ2-7
clone size: -
V gene: TRBV21-1
D gene: -
CDR3 protein: CARWYEQYF
CDR3 DNA: TGTGCCAGGTGGTACGAGCAGTACTTC

J gene: TRBJ2-1
clone size: -
V gene: TRBV5-1
D gene: -
CDR3 protein: CASSSQGRGNEQFF
CDR3 DNA: TGCGCCAGCAGCTCCCAGGGTAGGGGCAATGAGCAGTTCTTC

J gene: TRBJ2-3
clone size: -
V gene: TRBV7-2
D gene: TRBD1
CDR3 protein: CASSQGLTGRGGLDTQYF
CDR3 DNA: TGTGCCAGCAGCCAAGGATTGACAGGCAGAGGGGGCTTGGATACGCAGTATTTT

J gene: TRBJ2-2
clone size: -
V gene: TRBV12-3/TRBV12-4
D gene: -
CDR3 protein: CASSLTGIVGIDTGELFF
CDR3 DNA: TGTGCCAGCAGCCTCACAGGGATCGTAGGCATAGACACCGGGGAGCTGTTTTTT

J gene: TRBJ2-3
clone size: -
V gene: TRBV7-2
D gene: TRBD2
CDR3 protein: CASSPRRSGGANTQYF
CDR3 DNA: TGTGCCAGCAGCCCCCGGAGGAGCGGGGGGGCAAATACGCAGTATTTT

J gene: TRBJ2-7
clone size: -
V gene: TRBV10-3
D gene: -
CDR3 protein: CASSPLATYEQYF
CDR3 DNA: TGTGCCTCGAGTCCCCTAGCCACCTACGAGCAGTACTTC

J gene: TRBJ2-1
clone size: -
V gene: TRBV4-3
D gene: -
CDR3 protein: CASSQGAPSYNEQFF
CDR3 DNA: TGCGCCAGCAGCCAAGGGGCGCCAAGCTACAATGAGCAGTTCTTC

J gene: TRBJ2-2
clone size: -
V gene: TRBV5-6
D gene: -
CDR3 protein: CASSLRGGGPTGELFF
CDR3 DNA: TGTGCCAGCAGCCTACGGGGCGGGGGCCCCACCGGGGAGCTGTTTTTT